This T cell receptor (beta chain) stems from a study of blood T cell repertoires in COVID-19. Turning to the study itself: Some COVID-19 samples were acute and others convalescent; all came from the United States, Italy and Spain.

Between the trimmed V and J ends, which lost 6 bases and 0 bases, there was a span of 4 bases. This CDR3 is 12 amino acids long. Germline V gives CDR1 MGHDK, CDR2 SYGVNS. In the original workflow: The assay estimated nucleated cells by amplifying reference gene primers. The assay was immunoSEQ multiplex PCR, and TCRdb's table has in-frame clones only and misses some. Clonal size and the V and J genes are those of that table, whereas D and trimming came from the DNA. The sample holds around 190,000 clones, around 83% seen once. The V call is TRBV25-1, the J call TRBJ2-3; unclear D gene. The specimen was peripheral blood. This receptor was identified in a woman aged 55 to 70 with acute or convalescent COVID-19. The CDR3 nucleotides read TGTGCCAGCAGGACTAGCACAGATACGCAGTATTTT. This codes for CASRTSTDTQYF.